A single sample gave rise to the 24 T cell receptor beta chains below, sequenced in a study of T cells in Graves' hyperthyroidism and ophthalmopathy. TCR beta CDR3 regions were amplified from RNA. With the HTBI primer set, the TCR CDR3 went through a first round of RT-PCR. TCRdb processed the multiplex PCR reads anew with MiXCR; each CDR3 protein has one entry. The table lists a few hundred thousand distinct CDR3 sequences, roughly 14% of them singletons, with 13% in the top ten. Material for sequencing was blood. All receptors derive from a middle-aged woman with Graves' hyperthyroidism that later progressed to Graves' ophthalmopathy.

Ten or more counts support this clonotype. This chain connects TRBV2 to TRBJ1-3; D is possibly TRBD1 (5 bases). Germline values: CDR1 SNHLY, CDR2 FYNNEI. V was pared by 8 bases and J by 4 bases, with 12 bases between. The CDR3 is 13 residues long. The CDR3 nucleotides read TGTGCCAGCCGGGGCACGGGAGGAAACACCATATATTTT. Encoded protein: CASRGTGGNTIYF. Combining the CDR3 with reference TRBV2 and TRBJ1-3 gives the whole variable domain EPEVTQTPSHQVTQMGQEVILRCVPISNHLYFYWYRQILGQKVEFLVSFYNNEISEKSEIFDDQFSVERPDGSNFTLKIRSTKLEDSAMYFCASRGTGGNTIYFGEGSWLTVV.

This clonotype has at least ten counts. The CDR3 loop is CASTETSGLTDTQYF. Here the CDR3 DNA reads TGTGCCAGCACAGAGACTAGCGGCTTGACAGATACGCAGTATTTT. The rearrangement uses TRBV12-3 or TRBV12-4 and TRBJ2-3; 9 bases map to TRBD2. The junction had 8 bases not matched to a gene; V was cut back by 7 bases and J by 3 bases. This CDR3 region has 15 residues.

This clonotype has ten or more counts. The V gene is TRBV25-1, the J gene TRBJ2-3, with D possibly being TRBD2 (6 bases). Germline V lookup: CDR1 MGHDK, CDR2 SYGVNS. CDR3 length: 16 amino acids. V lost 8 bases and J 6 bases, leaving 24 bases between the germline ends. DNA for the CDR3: TGTGCCAGCGCTCGGGGGACCGCCATTTTTTCGGATACGCAGTATTTT. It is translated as CASARGTAIFSDTQYF. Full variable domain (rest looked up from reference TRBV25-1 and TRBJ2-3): EADIYQTPRYLVIGTGKKITLECSQTMGHDKMYWYQQDPGMELHLIHYSYGVNSTEKGDLSSESTVSRIRTEHFPLTLESARPSHTSQYLCASARGTAIFSDTQYFGPGTRLTVL.

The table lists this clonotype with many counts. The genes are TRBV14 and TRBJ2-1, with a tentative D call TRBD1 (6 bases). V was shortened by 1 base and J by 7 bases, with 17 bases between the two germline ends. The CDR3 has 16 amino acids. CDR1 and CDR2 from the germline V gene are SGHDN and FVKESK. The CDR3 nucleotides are TGTGCCAGCAGCCAAGGCCCCAGGGGAACGTGGAATGAGCAGTTCTTC. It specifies CASSQGPRGTWNEQFF. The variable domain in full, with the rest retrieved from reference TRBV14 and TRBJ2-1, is EAGVTQFPSHSVIEKGQTVTLRCDPISGHDNLYWYRRVMGKEIKFLLHFVKESKQDESGMPNNRFLAERTGGTYSTLKVQPAELEDSGVYFCASSQGPRGTWNEQFFGPGTRLTVL.

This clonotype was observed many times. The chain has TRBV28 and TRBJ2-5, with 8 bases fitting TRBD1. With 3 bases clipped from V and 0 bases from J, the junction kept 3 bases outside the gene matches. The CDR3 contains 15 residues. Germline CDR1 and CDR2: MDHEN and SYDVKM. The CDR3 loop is CASSLDREYQETQYF. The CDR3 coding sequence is TGTGCCAGCAGTTTGGACAGGGAGTACCAAGAGACCCAGTACTTC.

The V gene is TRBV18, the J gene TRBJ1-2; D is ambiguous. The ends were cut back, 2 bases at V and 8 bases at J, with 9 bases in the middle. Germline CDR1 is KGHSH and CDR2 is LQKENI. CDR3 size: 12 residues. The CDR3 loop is CASSPGTRGYTF. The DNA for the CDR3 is TGTGCCAGCTCACCAGGTACCCGCGGCTACACCTTC.

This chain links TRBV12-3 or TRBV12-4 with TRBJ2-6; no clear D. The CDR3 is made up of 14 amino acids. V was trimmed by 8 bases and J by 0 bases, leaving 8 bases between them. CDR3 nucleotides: TGTGCCAGCGACGGTGGCTCTGGGGCCAACGTCCTGACTTTC. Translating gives CASDGGSGANVLTF.

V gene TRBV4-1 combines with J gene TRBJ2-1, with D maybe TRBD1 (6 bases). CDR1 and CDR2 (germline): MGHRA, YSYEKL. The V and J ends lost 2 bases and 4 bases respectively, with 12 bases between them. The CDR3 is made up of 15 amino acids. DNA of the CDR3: TGCGCCAGCAGCCAACCGGGACACACTTACAATGAGCAGTTCTTC. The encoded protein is CASSQPGHTYNEQFF.

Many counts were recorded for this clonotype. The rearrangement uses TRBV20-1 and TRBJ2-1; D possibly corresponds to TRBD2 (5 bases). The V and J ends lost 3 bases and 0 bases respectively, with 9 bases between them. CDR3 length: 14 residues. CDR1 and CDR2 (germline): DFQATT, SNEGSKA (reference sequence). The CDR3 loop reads CSASGKSSYNEQFF. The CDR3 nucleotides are TGCAGTGCTAGCGGGAAGAGCTCCTACAATGAGCAGTTCTTC.

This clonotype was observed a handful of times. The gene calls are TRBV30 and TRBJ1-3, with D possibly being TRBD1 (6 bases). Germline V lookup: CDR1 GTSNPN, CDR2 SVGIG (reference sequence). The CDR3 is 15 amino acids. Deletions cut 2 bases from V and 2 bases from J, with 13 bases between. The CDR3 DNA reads TGTGCCTGGAGTACTCGACAGGCACCTGGAAACACCATATATTTT. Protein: CAWSTRQAPGNTIYF.

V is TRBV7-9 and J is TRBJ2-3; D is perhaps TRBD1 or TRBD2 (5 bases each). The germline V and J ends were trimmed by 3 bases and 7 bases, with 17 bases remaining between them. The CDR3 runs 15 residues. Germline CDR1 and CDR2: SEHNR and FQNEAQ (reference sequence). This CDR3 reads CASSFHGAGAHTQYF. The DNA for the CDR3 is TGTGCCAGCAGCTTTCACGGGGCAGGCGCTCATACGCAGTATTTT.

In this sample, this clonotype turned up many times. This CDR3 is CASRDSSYNSPLHF. Here the CDR3 DNA reads TGTGCCAGCAGGGACAGCTCCTATAATTCACCCCTCCACTTT. The chain employs TRBV12-3 or TRBV12-4 and TRBJ1-6; tentatively, D is TRBD1 (6 bases). Trimming cost V 6 bases and J 0 bases, with 6 bases left between them. The CDR3 is 14 residues long.

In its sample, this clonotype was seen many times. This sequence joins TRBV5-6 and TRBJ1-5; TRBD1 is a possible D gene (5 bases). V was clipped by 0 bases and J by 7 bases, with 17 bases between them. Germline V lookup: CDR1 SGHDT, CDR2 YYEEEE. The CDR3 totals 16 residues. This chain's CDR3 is CASSLAGGPAGQPQHF. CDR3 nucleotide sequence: TGTGCCAGCAGCTTGGCTGGGGGACCCGCCGGCCAGCCCCAGCATTTT.

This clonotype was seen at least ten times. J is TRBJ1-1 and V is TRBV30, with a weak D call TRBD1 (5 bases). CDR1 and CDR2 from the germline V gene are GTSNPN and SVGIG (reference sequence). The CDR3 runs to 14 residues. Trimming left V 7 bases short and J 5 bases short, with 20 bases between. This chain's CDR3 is CALEFRDRLTEAFF. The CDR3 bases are TGTGCCTTAGAATTCCGGGACCGACTGACTGAAGCTTTCTTT.

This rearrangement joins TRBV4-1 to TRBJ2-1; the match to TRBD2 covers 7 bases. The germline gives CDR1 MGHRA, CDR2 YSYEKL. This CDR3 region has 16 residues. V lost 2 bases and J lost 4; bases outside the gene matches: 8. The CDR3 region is CASSQPKRGQYNEQFF. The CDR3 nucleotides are TGCGCCAGCAGCCAACCAAAGCGGGGTCAATACAATGAGCAGTTCTTC.

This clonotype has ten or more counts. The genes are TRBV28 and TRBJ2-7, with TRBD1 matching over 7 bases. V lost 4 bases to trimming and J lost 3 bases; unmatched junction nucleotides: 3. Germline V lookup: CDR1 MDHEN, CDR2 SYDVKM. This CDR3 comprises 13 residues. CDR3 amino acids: CASSYNRGYEQYF. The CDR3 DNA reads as TGTGCCAGCAGTTACAACAGGGGCTACGAGCAGTACTTC.

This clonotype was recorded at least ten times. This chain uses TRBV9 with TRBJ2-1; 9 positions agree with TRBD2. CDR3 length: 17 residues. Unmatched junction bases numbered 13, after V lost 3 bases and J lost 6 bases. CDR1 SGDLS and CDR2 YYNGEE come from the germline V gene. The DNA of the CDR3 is TGTGCCAGCAGCGGAGGACCATGGCGGGAGGGCCTCAATGAGCAGTTCTTC. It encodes CASSGGPWREGLNEQFF.

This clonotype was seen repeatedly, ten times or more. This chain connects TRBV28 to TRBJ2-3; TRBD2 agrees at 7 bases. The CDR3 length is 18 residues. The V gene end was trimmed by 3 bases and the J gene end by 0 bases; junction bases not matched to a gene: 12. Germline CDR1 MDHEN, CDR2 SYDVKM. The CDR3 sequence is CASSFPSGGGYSTDTQYF. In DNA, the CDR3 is TGTGCCAGCAGTTTTCCTAGCGGTGGGGGGTATAGCACAGATACGCAGTATTTT.

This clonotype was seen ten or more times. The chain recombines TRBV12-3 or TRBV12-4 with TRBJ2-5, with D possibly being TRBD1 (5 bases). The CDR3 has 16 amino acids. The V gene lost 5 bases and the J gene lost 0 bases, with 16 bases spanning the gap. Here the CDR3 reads CASSPAGNPYQETQYF. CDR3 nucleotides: TGTGCCAGCAGTCCGGCAGGGAACCCCTACCAAGAGACCCAGTACTTC.

The CDR3 nucleotides are TGTGCCAGCAGCCTCGGTTTGGCCTACACCGGGGAGCTGTTTTTT. As protein: CASSLGLAYTGELFF. V and J are TRBV3-1 and TRBJ2-2; D not resolved. The V and J ends lost 4 bases and 3 bases respectively, with 12 bases between them. The CDR3 spans 15 residues. Germline assignment: CDR1 LGHDT and CDR2 YNNKEL (reference sequence).

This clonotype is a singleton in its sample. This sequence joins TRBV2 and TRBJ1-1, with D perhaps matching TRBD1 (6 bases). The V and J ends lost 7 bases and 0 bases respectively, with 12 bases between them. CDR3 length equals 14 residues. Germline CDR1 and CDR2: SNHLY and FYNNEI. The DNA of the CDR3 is TGTGCCAGCAAGGGGGACGACCTGAACACTGAAGCTTTCTTT. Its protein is CASKGDDLNTEAFF.

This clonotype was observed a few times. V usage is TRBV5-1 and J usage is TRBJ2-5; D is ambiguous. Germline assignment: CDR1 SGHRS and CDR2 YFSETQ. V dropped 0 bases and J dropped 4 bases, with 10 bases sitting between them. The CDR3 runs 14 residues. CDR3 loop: CASSLAPGPETQYF. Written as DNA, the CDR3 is TGCGCCAGCAGCTTGGCCCCAGGTCCAGAGACCCAGTACTTC.

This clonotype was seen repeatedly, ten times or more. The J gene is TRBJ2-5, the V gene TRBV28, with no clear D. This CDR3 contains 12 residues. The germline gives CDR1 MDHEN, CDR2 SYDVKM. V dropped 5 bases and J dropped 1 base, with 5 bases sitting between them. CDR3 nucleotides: TGTGCCAGCAGTCTCCTCCAAGAGACCCAGTACTTC. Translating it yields CASSLLQETQYF.

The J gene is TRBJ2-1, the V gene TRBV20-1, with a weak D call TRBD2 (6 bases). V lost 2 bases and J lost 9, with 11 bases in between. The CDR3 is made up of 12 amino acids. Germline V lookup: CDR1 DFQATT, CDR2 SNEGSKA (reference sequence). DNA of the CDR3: TGCAGTGCTAGACAACTAGCCCCTGAGCAGTTCTTC. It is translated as CSARQLAPEQFF.